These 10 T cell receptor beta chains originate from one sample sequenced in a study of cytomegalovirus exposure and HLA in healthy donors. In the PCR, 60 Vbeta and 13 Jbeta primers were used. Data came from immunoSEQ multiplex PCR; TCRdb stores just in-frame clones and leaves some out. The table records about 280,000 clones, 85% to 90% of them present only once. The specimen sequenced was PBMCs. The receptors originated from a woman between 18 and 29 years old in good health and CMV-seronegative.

This CDR3 reads CASSADRVYNEQFF. The CDR3 DNA sequence: TGCGCCAGCAGTGCAGACAGGGTTTACAATGAGCAGTTCTTC. The J gene is TRBJ2-1, the V gene TRBV10-1, with 7 bases that match TRBD1. V gave up 4 bases and J gave up 4 bases; unmatched junction bases: 4. The germline V gene encodes CDR1 WNHNN and CDR2 SYGVQD (reference sequence). The CDR3 extends over 14 amino acids.

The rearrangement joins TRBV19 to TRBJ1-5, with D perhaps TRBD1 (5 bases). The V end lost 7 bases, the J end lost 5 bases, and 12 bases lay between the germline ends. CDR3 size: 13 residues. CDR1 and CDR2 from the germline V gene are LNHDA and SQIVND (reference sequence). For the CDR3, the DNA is TGTGCCAGTATTTCAGGGAACTATCAGCCCCAGCATTTT. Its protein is CASISGNYQPQHF.

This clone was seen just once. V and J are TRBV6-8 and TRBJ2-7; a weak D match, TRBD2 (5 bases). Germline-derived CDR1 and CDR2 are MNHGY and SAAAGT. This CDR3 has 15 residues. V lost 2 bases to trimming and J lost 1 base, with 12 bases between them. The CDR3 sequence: CASSYGLGESYEQYF. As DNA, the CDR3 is TGTGCCAGCAGTTACGGTCTCGGGGAATCCTACGAGCAGTACTTC.

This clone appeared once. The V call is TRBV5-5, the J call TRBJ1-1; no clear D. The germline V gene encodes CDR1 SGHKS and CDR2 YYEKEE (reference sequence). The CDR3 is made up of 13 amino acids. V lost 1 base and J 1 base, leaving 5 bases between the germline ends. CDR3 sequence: CASSLLWNTEAFF. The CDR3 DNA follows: TGTGCCAGCAGCTTGCTTTGGAACACTGAAGCTTTCTTT.

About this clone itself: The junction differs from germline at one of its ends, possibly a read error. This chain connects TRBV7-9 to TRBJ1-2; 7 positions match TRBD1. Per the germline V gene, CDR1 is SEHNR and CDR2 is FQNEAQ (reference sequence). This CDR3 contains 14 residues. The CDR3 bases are TGTTCCAGCAGCCTCTCGACAGGGTCCTATGGCTACACCTTC. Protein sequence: CSSSLSTGSYGYTF.

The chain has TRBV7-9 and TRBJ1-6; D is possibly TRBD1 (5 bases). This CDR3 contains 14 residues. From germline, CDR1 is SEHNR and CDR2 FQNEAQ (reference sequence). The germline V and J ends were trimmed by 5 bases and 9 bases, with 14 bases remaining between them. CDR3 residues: CASSEDSQGSPLHF. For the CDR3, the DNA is TGTGCCAGCAGCGAAGACAGCCAGGGTTCACCCCTCCACTTT. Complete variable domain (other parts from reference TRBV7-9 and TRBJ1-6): DTGVSQNPRHKITKRGQNVTFRCDPISEHNRLYWYRQTLGQGPEFLTYFQNEAQLEKSRLLSDRFSAERPKGSFSTLEIQRTEQGDSAMYLCASSEDSQGSPLHFGNGTRLTVT.

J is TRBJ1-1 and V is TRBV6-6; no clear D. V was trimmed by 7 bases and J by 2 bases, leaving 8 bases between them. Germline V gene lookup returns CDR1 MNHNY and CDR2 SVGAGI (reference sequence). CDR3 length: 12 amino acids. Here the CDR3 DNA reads TGTGCCAGCATCCCAACTAACACTGAAGCTTTCTTT. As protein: CASIPTNTEAFF.

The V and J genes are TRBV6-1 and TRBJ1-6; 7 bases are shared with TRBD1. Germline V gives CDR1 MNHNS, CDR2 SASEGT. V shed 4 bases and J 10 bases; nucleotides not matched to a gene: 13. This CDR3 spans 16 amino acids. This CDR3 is CASSVSPRQGSSPLHF. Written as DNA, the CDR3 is TGTGCCAGCAGTGTGTCTCCGAGACAGGGAAGCTCACCCCTCCACTTT.

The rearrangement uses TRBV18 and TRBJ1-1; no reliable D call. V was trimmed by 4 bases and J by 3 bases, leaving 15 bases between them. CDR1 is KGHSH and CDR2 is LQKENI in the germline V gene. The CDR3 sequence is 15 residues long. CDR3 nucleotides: TGTGCCAGCTCACTATCAGAGGGATATGACACTGAAGCTTTCTTT. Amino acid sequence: CASSLSEGYDTEAFF.

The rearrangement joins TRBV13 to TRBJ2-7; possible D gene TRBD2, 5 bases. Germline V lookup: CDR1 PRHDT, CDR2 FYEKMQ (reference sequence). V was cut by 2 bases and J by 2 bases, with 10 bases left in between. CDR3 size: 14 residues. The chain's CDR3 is CASSLRGIAYEQYF. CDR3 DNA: TGTGCCAGCAGCTTAAGAGGGATTGCCTACGAGCAGTACTTC. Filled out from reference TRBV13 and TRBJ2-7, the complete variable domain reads AAGVIQSPRHLIKEKRETATLKCYPIPRHDTVYWYQQGPGQDPQFLISFYEKMQSDKGSIPDRFSAQQFSDYHSELNMSSLELGDSALYFCASSLRGIAYEQYFGPGTRLTVT.